The next 14 T cell receptor beta chains were all read from a single sample in a study of T cells in tumors after PD-1 blockade. Data came from immunoSEQ multiplex PCR; TCRdb stores just in-frame clones and leaves some out. The sample shows 20,000 to 25,000 clones, around 80% of them seen only once. Sequences were derived from PBMCs, sampled before anti-PD-1 treatment. The receptor set was obtained from a human donor with basal cell carcinoma.

As concerns this clone: Other DNA sequences from this sample encode an identical CDR3 as well. This chain uses TRBV2 with TRBJ2-1; D possibly corresponds to TRBD2 (7 bases). Germline V gene sequence: CDR1 SNHLY, CDR2 FYNNEI. This CDR3 comprises 19 residues. V shed 11 bases and J shed 0 bases, with 29 bases lying between them. DNA for the CDR3: TGTGCCCGCTGTTATGGGGGGGCGGGGGAGGGGAGCTCCTACAATGAGCAGTTCTTC. Its protein product is CARCYGGAGEGSSYNEQFF.

To note about this clone: Germline is not matched at one junction end, which may reflect a read error. The rearrangement uses TRBV6-7 and TRBJ2-1; 8 nucleotides align to TRBD2. TRBV6-7 is annotated as an ORF whose role is uncertain. This CDR3 contains 19 residues. The CDR3 protein is CPSSYGGAGEGSSYNEQFF. In DNA, the CDR3 is TGTCCCAGCAGTTACGGGGGGGCGGGGGAGGGGAGCTCCTACAATGAGCAGTTCTTC.

V gene TRBV10-3 combines with J gene TRBJ2-1; D assignment may be TRBD1 or TRBD2 (7 bases each). Germline V CDR1 and CDR2: ENHRY, SYGVKD. The CDR3 sequence is 12 residues long. V was shortened by 10 bases and J by 9 bases, with 16 bases between the two germline ends. The CDR3 region has the DNA TGTGCCACTTACGACAGGGAGGGTGAGCAGTTCTTC. Amino acid sequence: CATYDREGEQFF.

The CDR3 coding sequence is TGCGCCAGCCGGGGTACAGATGGGGGCTACACCTTC. Translated, it gives CASRGTDGGYTF. This chain joins TRBV10-2 and TRBJ1-2, with unresolved D. CDR1 WSHSY and CDR2 SAAADI come from the germline V gene. The V gene lost 8 bases and the J gene lost 8 bases, with 15 bases spanning the gap. The CDR3 loop spans 12 amino acids.

The gene calls are TRBV6-1 and TRBJ2-7, with D possibly being TRBD1 (5 bases). The V gene lost 2 bases and the J gene lost 7 bases, with 15 bases spanning the gap. The CDR3 spans 14 residues. From germline, CDR1 is MNHNS and CDR2 SASEGT. CDR3 residues: CASSEKQDPGEQYF. The CDR3 DNA is TGTGCCAGCAGTGAAAAGCAGGACCCAGGGGAGCAGTACTTC.

This clone was counted only a few times. This chain uses TRBV2 with TRBJ1-3; possible D gene TRBD1, 6 bases. The length of the CDR3 is 13 residues. Trimming cost V 7 bases and J 4 bases, with 11 bases left between them. The germline V gene encodes CDR1 SNHLY and CDR2 FYNNEI. CDR3 residues: CASKGVLGNTIYF. The CDR3 DNA sequence: TGTGCCAGCAAGGGGGTCCTCGGAAACACCATATATTTT.

The sample holds a few counts of this clone. J is TRBJ2-7 and V is TRBV11-1; 9 bases agree with TRBD2. V trimming: 5 bases; J trimming: 7 bases; junction bases outside the gene matches: 9. The CDR3 totals 14 residues. In germline, CDR1 is SGHAT, CDR2 FQDESV (reference sequence). The DNA of the CDR3 is TGTGCCAGCAGCCCCGGGACTAGCCTTCGGGAGCAGTACTTC. This gives the protein CASSPGTSLREQYF. The full variable domain, its missing parts supplied by reference TRBV11-1 and TRBJ2-7, is EAEVAQSPRYKITEKSQAVAFWCDPISGHATLYWYRQILGQGPELLVQFQDESVVDDSQLPKDRFSAERLKGVDSTLKIQPAELGDSAMYLCASSPGTSLREQYFGPGTRLTVT.

There are a few counts of this clone. V is TRBV24-1 and J is TRBJ1-5; the match to TRBD1 covers 7 bases. Germline loops: CDR1 KGHDR, CDR2 SFDVKD. The CDR3 loop spans 17 amino acids. The V gene end was trimmed by 0 bases and the J gene end by 3 bases; junction bases not matched to a gene: 7. The CDR3 DNA reads TGTGCCACCAGTGATTTGCGGACAGGCTCAGACAATCAGCCCCAGCATTTT. This translates into CATSDLRTGSDNQPQHF.

The chain employs TRBV6-5 and TRBJ1-1; D remains unclear. V was trimmed by 10 bases and J by 1 base, leaving 7 bases between them. The CDR3 is 11 residues long. Germline V gene lookup returns CDR1 MNHEY and CDR2 SVGAGI. CDR3 sequence (DNA): TGTGCCACCCTGGAGAACACTGAAGCTTTCTTT. The encoded protein is CATLENTEAFF.

V is TRBV15 and J is TRBJ2-7; TRBD1 matches 11 bases. V dropped 4 bases and J dropped 4; count of bases not matched to a gene: 6. The CDR3 contains 15 residues. Germline lookup yields CDR1 LNHNV and CDR2 YYDKDF (reference sequence). CDR3 amino acids: CATSNSRDRGYEQYF. In DNA, the CDR3 is TGTGCCACCAGCAACAGCCGGGACAGGGGGTACGAGCAGTACTTC.

The chain is built from TRBV28 and TRBJ2-7; the D is unclear. Germline assignment: CDR1 MDHEN and CDR2 SYDVKM. The CDR3 covers 14 residues. Deletions cut 2 bases from V and 5 bases from J, with 13 bases between. CDR3 residues: CASSLGALHDEQYF. The DNA of the CDR3 is TGTGCCAGCAGTTTAGGTGCCCTTCACGACGAGCAGTACTTC.

As for this clone: One end of the junction varies from germline; a read error may be responsible. Other DNA sequences in this sample translate to the same CDR3. This chain connects TRBV2 to TRBJ2-1, with 7 bases matching TRBD2. The CDR3 totals 19 residues. Germline V gene data show CDR1 as SNHLY and CDR2 as FYNNEI. CDR3 region: CPSSDGWAGVGSSYNEQFF. CDR3 DNA sequence: TGTCCCAGCAGTGACGGGTGGGCGGGGGTGGGGAGCTCCTACAATGAGCAGTTCTTC.

J is TRBJ2-5 and V is TRBV6-5; TRBD1 is a possible D gene (6 bases). The germline V gene encodes CDR1 MNHEY and CDR2 SVGAGI. The CDR3 length is 14 residues. Trimming took 2 bases from V and 7 from J, leaving 14 bases between them. The CDR3: CASSYNNREPTQYF. As DNA, the CDR3 is TGTGCCAGCAGTTACAACAACAGGGAGCCGACCCAGTACTTC.

This rearrangement joins TRBV4-1 to TRBJ1-3; D is possibly TRBD1 (5 bases). Trimming removed 3 bases from V and 7 bases from J, with 13 bases in between. CDR1 MGHRA and CDR2 YSYEKL come from the germline V gene. This CDR3 is 14 amino acids long. CDR3 bases: TGCGCCAGCAGCCACGGCCCGGGGCGGAACACCATATATTTT. Translation: CASSHGPGRNTIYF.